This record covers a single TCR beta chain. These data come from a study of blood T cell repertoires in COVID-19. Germline V gives CDR1 GTSNPN, CDR2 SVGIG (reference sequence). The CDR3 consists of 13 residues. Unmatched junction bases numbered 11, after V lost 8 bases and J lost 7 bases. As originally analysed: Reference gene primer amplification in the assay estimated nucleated cell counts. Assay: immunoSEQ multiplex PCR; the TCRdb copy retains only in-frame clones and omits some. V and J calls and clone size are given by that table; D and trimming were obtained from the DNA. The sample lists hundreds of thousands of clones, roughly 79% occurring once.

The chain uses TRBV30 and TRBJ1-2; 9 nucleotides match TRBD1. The source is a woman older than 75 with COVID-19, enrolled during active disease. What was sequenced was peripheral blood. This CDR3 reads CAGETGGRGGYTF. The CDR3 nucleotides read TGTGCCGGCGAAACAGGGGGCAGAGGTGGCTACACCTTC.